Each of the 4 T cell receptor beta chains below was sequenced from the same sample in a study of T-cell reconstitution after alpha-beta-depleted transplantation in children. Study results and limitations: Diversity and T-cell counts at one year after transplant derived mostly from new T cells.

These receptors lack a known antigen. The authors prepared the TCRbeta library with unique molecular identifiers. TCRdb re-analysed the PCR reads in MiXCR, keeping a single row per CDR3 protein. This repertoire shows some 300,000 distinct CDR3 sequences, roughly 7.8% found once; its top ten account for approximately 9.6%. The source was peripheral blood, collected 360 days after TCRalphabeta/CD19-depleted stem cell transplant. These receptors originate from a female patient under 10 years old who had a stem cell transplant for Fanconi anemia, so the T cells may come from the graft donor.

This clonotype occurred many times. The chain recombines TRBV7-2 with TRBJ2-1; D call uncertain. V shed 5 bases and J shed 0 bases, with 14 bases lying between them. The CDR3 has 16 amino acids. The V gene's germline CDR1 is SGHTA and CDR2 FQGNSA. In nucleotides, the CDR3 is TGTGCCAGCAGCCTAGAGGTCTCCAGCTCCTACAATGAGCAGTTCTTC. Translating gives CASSLEVSSSYNEQFF.

This clonotype was observed at least ten times. The chain recombines TRBV20-1 with TRBJ2-1; 10 bases match TRBD2. Germline CDR1 and CDR2: DFQATT and SNEGSKA (reference sequence). The CDR3 is 15 residues long. With 3 bases clipped from V and 7 bases from J, the junction kept 9 bases outside the gene matches. The DNA of the CDR3 is TGCAGTGCTAGGGCTGGACTAGCGGAATCAAATGAGCAGTTCTTC. Translated: CSARAGLAESNEQFF.

The genes are TRBV18 and TRBJ2-7, with 8 bases aligning to TRBD1. The germline CDR1 and CDR2 sequences are KGHSH and LQKENI. CDR3 size: 16 residues. With 6 bases clipped from V and 0 bases from J, the junction kept 10 bases outside the gene matches. The CDR3 coding sequence is TGTGCCAGCTCGCGTGAAACCGGGACAGGCTCCTACGAGCAGTACTTC. Translated: CASSRETGTGSYEQYF.

This clonotype was seen a handful of times. The V and J genes are TRBV21-1 and TRBJ2-3; whether TRBD1, the table's D call, matches the DNA was not checked. TRBV21-1 is a pseudogene. The CDR3 covers 16 residues. CDR3 in amino acids: CASSFPDKGQQDTQYF. The CDR3 DNA reads TGTGCCAGCAGCTTCCCGGACAAAGGCCAACAAGATACGCAGTATTTT.